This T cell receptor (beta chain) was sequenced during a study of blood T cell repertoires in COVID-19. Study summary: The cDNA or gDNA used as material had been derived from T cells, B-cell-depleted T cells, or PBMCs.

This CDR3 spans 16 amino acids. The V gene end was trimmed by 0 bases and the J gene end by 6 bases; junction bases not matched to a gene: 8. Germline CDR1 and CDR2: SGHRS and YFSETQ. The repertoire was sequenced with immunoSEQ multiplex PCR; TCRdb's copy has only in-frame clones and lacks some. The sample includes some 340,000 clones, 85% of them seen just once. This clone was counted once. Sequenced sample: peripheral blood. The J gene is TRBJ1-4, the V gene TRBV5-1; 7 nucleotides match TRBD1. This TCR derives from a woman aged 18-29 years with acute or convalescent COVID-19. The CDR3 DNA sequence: TGCGCCAGCAGCTTGGCCAGGGACAGCTCGGATGAAAAACTGTTTTTT. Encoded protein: CASSLARDSSDEKLFF.